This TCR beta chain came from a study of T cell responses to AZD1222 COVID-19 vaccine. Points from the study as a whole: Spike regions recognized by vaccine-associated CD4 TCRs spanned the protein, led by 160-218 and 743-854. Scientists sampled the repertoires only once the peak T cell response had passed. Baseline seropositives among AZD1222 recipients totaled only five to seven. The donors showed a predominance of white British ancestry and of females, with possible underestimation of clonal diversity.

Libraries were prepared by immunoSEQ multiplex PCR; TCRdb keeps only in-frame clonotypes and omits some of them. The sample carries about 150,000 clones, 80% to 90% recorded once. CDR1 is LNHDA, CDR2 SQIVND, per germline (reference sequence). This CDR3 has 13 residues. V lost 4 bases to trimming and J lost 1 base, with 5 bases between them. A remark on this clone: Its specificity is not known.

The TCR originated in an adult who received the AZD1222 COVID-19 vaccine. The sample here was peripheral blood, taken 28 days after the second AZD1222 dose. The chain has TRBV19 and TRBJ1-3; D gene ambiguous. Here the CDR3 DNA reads TGTGCCAGTAGTACCCAGTCTGGAAACACCATATATTTT. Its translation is CASSTQSGNTIYF.